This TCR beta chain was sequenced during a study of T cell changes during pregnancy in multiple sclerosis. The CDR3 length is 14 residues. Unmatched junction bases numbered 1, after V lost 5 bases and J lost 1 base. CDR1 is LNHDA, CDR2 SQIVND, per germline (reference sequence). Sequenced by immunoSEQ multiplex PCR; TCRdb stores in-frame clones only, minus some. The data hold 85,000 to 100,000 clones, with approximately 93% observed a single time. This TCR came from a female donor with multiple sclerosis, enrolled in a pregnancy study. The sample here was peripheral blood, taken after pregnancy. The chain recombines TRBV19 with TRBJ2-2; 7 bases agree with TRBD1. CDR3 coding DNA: TGTGCCAGTAGTCGGACAGGGAACACCGGGGAGCTGTTTTTT. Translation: CASSRTGNTGELFF.